The T cell receptor beta chain under discussion was sequenced for a study of OX40 agonist ivuxolimab in advanced cancers. Measured with immunoSEQ multiplex PCR; TCRdb has only the in-frame clones, and not every one. The table records about 69,000 clones, 80% to 90% of them present only once. People who had autoimmune disease history or systemic immunosuppression were excluded. The CDR3 is made up of 15 amino acids. In germline, CDR1 is SGHDT, CDR2 YYEEEE. V was clipped by 3 bases and J by 4 bases, with 15 bases between them. The source material was CD4+ or CD8+ T cells sorted from blood, sampled in a trial of the OX40 agonist ivuxolimab. This TCR was recovered from an adult with an advanced solid tumor such as melanoma, head and neck, liver or kidney cancer. V gene TRBV5-6 combines with J gene TRBJ2-3, with D possibly being TRBD1 or TRBD2 (7 bases each). DNA for the CDR3: TGTGCCAGCAGCTGGAGGGGAGGGGGCGCAGATACGCAGTATTTT. Translating gives CASSWRGGGADTQYF.